The 30 T cell receptor beta chains presented below share a single source sample, sequenced in a study of T cell changes during pregnancy in multiple sclerosis. TCRdb's copy holds only in-frame clones and misses some; the assay was immunoSEQ multiplex PCR. The sample yields fewer than 45,000 clones, around nine tenths seen once. Sequenced here: CD8+ T cells from peripheral blood mononuclear cells, sampled in the third trimester of pregnancy. All receptors come from a female donor with multiple sclerosis, enrolled in a pregnancy study.

The CDR3 loop is CASSLVFRNTEAFF. The CDR3 DNA is TGTGCCAGCAGCTTGGTGTTTAGGAACACTGAAGCTTTCTTT. The V and J genes are TRBV5-5 and TRBJ1-1; no definite D call. CDR1 and CDR2 from the germline V gene are SGHKS and YYEKEE (reference sequence). V was trimmed by 0 bases and J by 1 base, leaving 7 bases between them. The CDR3 is 14 amino acids.

The rearrangement joins TRBV6-4 to TRBJ2-3, with D possibly matching TRBD2 (6 bases). Looked up from germline, CDR1 is MRHNA and CDR2 is SNTAGT. The V and J ends lost 0 bases and 4 bases respectively, with 8 bases between them. CDR3 length: 14 residues. The CDR3 sequence: CASSDSGGPDTQYF. The CDR3 DNA reads TGTGCCAGCAGTGACTCCGGGGGTCCAGATACGCAGTATTTT.

V usage is TRBV11-3 and J usage is TRBJ1-1; perhaps TRBD1 as D (5 bases). The CDR3 is made up of 13 amino acids. Germline-derived CDR1 and CDR2 are SGHNT and YENEEA. V was clipped by 0 bases and J by 8 bases, with 10 bases between them. The CDR3 spells CASSLDHRTEAFF. The DNA for the CDR3 is TGTGCCAGCAGCTTAGATCATCGGACAGAAGCTTTCTTT.

The chain carries TRBV7-6 and TRBJ2-3; 13 bases line up with TRBD2. The germline gives CDR1 SGHVS, CDR2 FNYEAQ. The length of the CDR3 is 18 residues. The junction had 8 bases not matched to a gene; V was cut back by 1 base and J by 4 bases. The CDR3 sequence is CASSLERTSGGPPDTQYF. The CDR3 coding sequence is TGTGCCAGCAGCTTAGAGAGGACTAGCGGGGGCCCCCCAGATACGCAGTATTTT.

The J gene is TRBJ2-1, the V gene TRBV5-6, with D possibly matching TRBD1 (6 bases). The ends were cut back, 3 bases at V and 8 bases at J, with 9 bases in the middle. The CDR3 consists of 12 residues. Germline V CDR1 and CDR2: SGHDT, YYEEEE. CDR3 DNA: TGTGCCAGCAGCTCCCAGGGGCATGAGCAGTTCTTC. It yields the protein CASSSQGHEQFF.

CDR3 in DNA: TGTGCCAGCAGCTCGTACCGGGACAGGGAGGAGACCCAGTACTTC. The encoded protein is CASSSYRDREETQYF. The chain couples TRBV7-9 to TRBJ2-5; TRBD1 matches 9 bases. Germline values: CDR1 SEHNR, CDR2 FQNEAQ (reference sequence). V was pared by 4 bases and J by 5 bases, with 8 bases of the junction left unmatched. The CDR3 totals 15 residues.

This clone was recorded only once. The rearrangement joins TRBV7-8 to TRBJ2-5, with D possibly being TRBD2 (5 bases). This CDR3 is 12 amino acids long. Looked up from germline, CDR1 is SGHVS and CDR2 is FQNEAQ. Trimming cost V 5 bases and J 2 bases, with 6 bases left between them. CDR3 bases: TGTGCCAGCAGCCGGGGTCAAGAGACCCAGTACTTC. Its protein product is CASSRGQETQYF.

The chain couples TRBV10-3 to TRBJ1-4; a possible D gene is TRBD1 (6 bases). With 3 bases removed from V and 8 bases from J, the gap between germline ends came to 10 bases. CDR3 length: 13 amino acids. Germline assignment: CDR1 ENHRY and CDR2 SYGVKD. For the CDR3, the DNA is TGTGCCATCAGTGACAGGGGATTCGAAAAACTGTTTTTT. It is translated as CAISDRGFEKLFF.

The V gene is TRBV10-3, the J gene TRBJ2-2; TRBD2 is a possible D gene (6 bases). Between the trimmed V and J ends, which lost 10 bases and 6 bases, there was a span of 18 bases. The germline CDR1 and CDR2 sequences are ENHRY and SYGVKD. CDR3 length: 14 residues. The DNA of the CDR3 is TGTGCCAGCGGGACGACTGGGTCGCCCGGGGAGCTGTTTTTT. This encodes CASGTTGSPGELFF.

This clone was seen once. The chain carries TRBV9 and TRBJ1-1, with D unresolved. Germline CDR1 reads SGDLS; CDR2 reads YYNGEE. V was clipped by 0 bases and J by 1 base, with 10 bases between them. The CDR3 runs to 15 residues. The CDR3 sequence is CASSVVSEGNTEAFF. The DNA of the CDR3 is TGTGCCAGCAGCGTAGTCAGTGAGGGGAACACTGAAGCTTTCTTT. The variable domain in full, with the rest retrieved from reference TRBV9 and TRBJ1-1, is DSGVTQTPKHLITATGQRVTLRCSPRSGDLSVYWYQQSLDQGLQFLIQYYNGEERAKGNILERFSAQQFPDLHSELNLSSLELGDSALYFCASSVVSEGNTEAFFGQGTRLTVV.

This chain connects TRBV19 to TRBJ1-6; D possibly corresponds to TRBD1 (5 bases). V was pared by 5 bases and J by 7 bases, with 15 bases between. Germline loops: CDR1 LNHDA, CDR2 SQIVND (reference sequence). The CDR3 covers 15 residues. CDR3 in amino acids: CASSPEQGWNSPLHF. CDR3 DNA sequence: TGTGCCAGTAGTCCCGAGCAGGGTTGGAATTCACCCCTCCACTTT.

The chain links TRBV9 to TRBJ2-7, with 8 positions matching TRBD2. There are 15 residues in the CDR3. The V segment lost 4 bases and the J segment 0 bases; nucleotides outside the gene matches: 6. CDR1 and CDR2 (germline): SGDLS, YYNGEE. This chain's CDR3 is CASSLRGLGSYEQYF. In DNA, the CDR3 is TGTGCCAGCAGCCTAAGGGGACTAGGCTCCTACGAGCAGTACTTC. Using reference TRBV9 and TRBJ2-7 for the parts outside the CDR3, the full variable domain is DSGVTQTPKHLITATGQRVTLRCSPRSGDLSVYWYQQSLDQGLQFLIQYYNGEERAKGNILERFSAQQFPDLHSELNLSSLELGDSALYFCASSLRGLGSYEQYFGPGTRLTVT.

The rearrangement joins TRBV29-1 to TRBJ1-1, with D perhaps TRBD1 (6 bases). The length of the CDR3 is 11 residues. The V end was cut by 2 bases, the J end by 8 bases, with 9 bases between. Germline V lookup: CDR1 SQVTM, CDR2 ANQGSEA. CDR3 sequence (DNA): TGCAGCGTTGAACATGGGACAGAAGCTTTCTTT. It is translated as CSVEHGTEAFF.

This sequence joins TRBV30 and TRBJ2-7; 9 bases map to TRBD1. V dropped 3 bases and J dropped 0; count of bases not matched to a gene: 6. The CDR3 has 15 residues. Germline assignment: CDR1 GTSNPN and CDR2 SVGIG (reference sequence). CDR3 in amino acids: CAWRGGTGPSYEQYF. The CDR3 DNA follows: TGTGCCTGGAGGGGAGGGACAGGGCCCTCCTACGAGCAGTACTTC.

This clone has a handful of counts. The genes are TRBV4-3 and TRBJ2-1; 12 nucleotides line up with TRBD2. Germline V gene data show CDR1 as LGHNA and CDR2 as YSLEER. The CDR3 has 16 residues. The junction had 1 base not matched to a gene; V was cut back by 0 bases and J by 4 bases. The CDR3 reads CASSQDLAGGYNEQFF. In DNA form, the CDR3 reads TGCGCCAGCAGCCAAGATCTAGCGGGGGGGTACAATGAGCAGTTCTTC.

The V and J genes are TRBV5-8 and TRBJ1-5; 9 bases line up with TRBD1. Germline CDR1 reads SGHTS; CDR2 reads YDEGEE. The CDR3 spans 14 residues. V dropped 5 bases and J dropped 5; count of bases not matched to a gene: 5. CDR3 sequence (DNA): TGTGCCAGCAGTTGGGGACAGGGAGATCAGCCCCAGCATTTT. Translating it yields CASSWGQGDQPQHF.

The CDR3 bases are TGTGCCAGCAGTTTAGTTGGGACTAGCGGGGTACAGACCCAGTACTTC. Translating gives CASSLVGTSGVQTQYF. The V call is TRBV27, the J call TRBJ2-5; 13 nucleotides align to TRBD2. The CDR3 runs 16 residues. V trimming: 2 bases; J trimming: 6 bases; junction bases outside the gene matches: 6. Germline V gene lookup returns CDR1 MNHEY and CDR2 SMNVEV (reference sequence).

The rearrangement joins TRBV30 to TRBJ2-3; TRBD2 matches at 8 bases. The CDR3 extends over 16 amino acids. Germline values: CDR1 GTSNPN, CDR2 SVGIG (reference sequence). V shed 5 bases, J shed 3 bases, and the junction held 13 bases outside the gene matches. The CDR3 DNA reads TGTGCCTGGGGTTGGGGCGGGGGGATATTTACAGATACGCAGTATTTT. Translation: CAWGWGGGIFTDTQYF.

V is TRBV25-1 and J is TRBJ2-7; 8 positions agree with TRBD2. V shed 9 bases, J shed 3 bases, and the junction held 13 bases outside the gene matches. Germline assignment: CDR1 MGHDK and CDR2 SYGVNS. CDR3 length equals 15 residues. Here the CDR3 reads CASLSSGSPLYEQYF. The CDR3 coding sequence is TGTGCCAGTCTGTCTAGCGGGTCCCCCCTCTACGAGCAGTACTTC.

V is TRBV7-9 and J is TRBJ1-4, with a weak D call TRBD1 (6 bases). The CDR3 has 14 amino acids. V was shortened by 4 bases and J by 1 base, with 7 bases between the two germline ends. Germline lookup yields CDR1 SEHNR and CDR2 FQNEAQ (reference sequence). The CDR3 bases are TGTGCCAGCAGCTCACAGGGAACTAATGAAAAACTGTTTTTT. This sequence encodes CASSSQGTNEKLFF.

This clone qualifies as medium-sized. This chain connects TRBV5-6 to TRBJ1-3, with D unresolved. Germline CDR1 reads SGHDT; CDR2 reads YYEEEE. The CDR3 length is 14 residues. Trimming took off 3 bases at V and 0 bases at J, with 7 bases between the two ends. CDR3 nucleotide sequence: TGTGCCAGCAGCTCCTCTAGCTCTGGAAACACCATATATTTT. Its translation: CASSSSSSGNTIYF. The variable domain in full, with the rest retrieved from reference TRBV5-6 and TRBJ1-3, is DAGVTQSPTHLIKTRGQQVTLRCSPKSGHDTVSWYQQALGQGPQFIFQYYEEEERQRGNFPDRFSGHQFPNYSSELNVNALLLGDSALYLCASSSSSSGNTIYFGEGSWLTVV.

This chain links TRBV9 with TRBJ2-5, with TRBD2 matching 10 bases. J gave up 8 bases and V 0 bases, and 10 bases lay outside the gene matches. CDR1 is SGDLS and CDR2 is YYNGEE in the germline V gene. This CDR3 is 16 amino acids long. Here the CDR3 DNA reads TGTGCCAGCAGCGTAGTCCCTAGCGGGGGCTTGTCTACCCAGTACTTC. Protein sequence: CASSVVPSGGLSTQYF.

The chain joins TRBV2 to TRBJ2-7, with D possibly being TRBD1 (5 bases). Trimming took off 4 bases at V and 5 bases at J, with 12 bases between the two ends. This CDR3 region has 13 residues. Germline assignment: CDR1 SNHLY and CDR2 FYNNEI. The CDR3 is CASSGFQGNEQYF. As DNA, the CDR3 is TGTGCCAGCAGTGGTTTCCAGGGAAACGAGCAGTACTTC.

J is TRBJ2-5 and V is TRBV27; possibly TRBD1 for D (6 bases). Trimming pared 4 bases from V and 3 bases from J, leaving 12 bases between. Germline CDR1 MNHEY, CDR2 SMNVEV (reference sequence). The CDR3 sequence is 14 residues long. The CDR3 loop reads CASSSYRDKETQYF. The CDR3 DNA is TGTGCCAGCAGTTCGTACCGGGACAAAGAGACCCAGTACTTC.

The J gene is TRBJ2-3, the V gene TRBV7-8, with TRBD1 identical over 7 bases. The CDR3 runs to 13 residues. Germline V gene lookup returns CDR1 SGHVS and CDR2 FQNEAQ. V lost 5 bases and J lost 4; bases outside the gene matches: 3. DNA for the CDR3: TGTGCCAGCAGCAGAGACAGGGCAGATACGCAGTATTTT. This encodes CASSRDRADTQYF.

The V gene is TRBV9, the J gene TRBJ2-1; possible D gene TRBD1, 6 bases. Germline V gene sequence: CDR1 SGDLS, CDR2 YYNGEE. V lost 4 bases and J 7 bases, leaving 18 bases between the germline ends. The CDR3 is 15 residues long. The CDR3 DNA reads as TGTGCCAGCAGCCCCGAGGACAGACGTGGGAATGAGCAGTTCTTC. The encoded protein is CASSPEDRRGNEQFF.

The chain is built from TRBV11-2 and TRBJ2-1; tentatively, D is TRBD1 (6 bases). Trimming stripped 4 bases from V and 6 bases from J, with 13 bases between. The CDR3 runs to 14 residues. Germline assignment: CDR1 SGHAT and CDR2 FQNNGV. CDR3 region: CASSWETGFNEQFF. DNA for the CDR3: TGTGCCAGCAGCTGGGAGACAGGATTCAATGAGCAGTTCTTC.

The table lists this clone with many counts. The chain combines TRBV6-1 with TRBJ2-6, with D possibly being TRBD1 (5 bases). This CDR3 has 14 residues. CDR1 is MNHNS and CDR2 is SASEGT in the germline V gene. Trimming stripped 8 bases from V and 0 bases from J, with 8 bases between. The CDR3: CASGDSSGANVLTF. CDR3 DNA: TGTGCCAGCGGCGACAGCTCTGGGGCCAACGTCCTGACTTTC.

This rearrangement joins TRBV29-1 to TRBJ2-7; TRBD1 matches 7 bases. The length of the CDR3 is 13 residues. V was clipped by 3 bases and J by 3 bases; unmatched bases: 5. Germline V CDR1 and CDR2: SQVTM, ANQGSEA. Here the CDR3 DNA reads TGCAGCGTTGAGTTGACAGGGAACTACGAGCAGTACTTC. Protein product: CSVELTGNYEQYF.

The V and J genes are TRBV4-1 and TRBJ2-7, with unresolved D. Germline lookup yields CDR1 MGHRA and CDR2 YSYEKL. Trimming pared 2 bases from V and 2 bases from J, leaving 13 bases between. The CDR3 is 15 amino acids. The CDR3 DNA is TGCGCCAGCAGCCAATGGAGCTCGGATACCTACGAGCAGTACTTC. This translates into CASSQWSSDTYEQYF.